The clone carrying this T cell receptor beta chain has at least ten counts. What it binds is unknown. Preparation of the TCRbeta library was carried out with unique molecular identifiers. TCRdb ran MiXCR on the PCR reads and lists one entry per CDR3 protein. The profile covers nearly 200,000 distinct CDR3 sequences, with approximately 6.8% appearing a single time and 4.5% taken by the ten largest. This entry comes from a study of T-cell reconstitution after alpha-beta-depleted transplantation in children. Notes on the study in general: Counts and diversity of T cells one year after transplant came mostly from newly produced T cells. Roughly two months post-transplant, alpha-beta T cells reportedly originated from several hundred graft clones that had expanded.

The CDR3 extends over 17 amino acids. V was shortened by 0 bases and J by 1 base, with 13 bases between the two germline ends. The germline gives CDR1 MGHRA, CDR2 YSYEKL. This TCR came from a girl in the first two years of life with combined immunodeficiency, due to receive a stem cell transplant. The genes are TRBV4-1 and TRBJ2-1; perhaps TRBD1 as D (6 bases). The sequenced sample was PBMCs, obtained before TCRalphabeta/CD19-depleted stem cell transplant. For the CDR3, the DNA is TGCGCCAGCAGCCAAGAACAGGGCGTCAGATCCTACAATGAGCAGTTCTTC. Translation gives CASSQEQGVRSYNEQFF.